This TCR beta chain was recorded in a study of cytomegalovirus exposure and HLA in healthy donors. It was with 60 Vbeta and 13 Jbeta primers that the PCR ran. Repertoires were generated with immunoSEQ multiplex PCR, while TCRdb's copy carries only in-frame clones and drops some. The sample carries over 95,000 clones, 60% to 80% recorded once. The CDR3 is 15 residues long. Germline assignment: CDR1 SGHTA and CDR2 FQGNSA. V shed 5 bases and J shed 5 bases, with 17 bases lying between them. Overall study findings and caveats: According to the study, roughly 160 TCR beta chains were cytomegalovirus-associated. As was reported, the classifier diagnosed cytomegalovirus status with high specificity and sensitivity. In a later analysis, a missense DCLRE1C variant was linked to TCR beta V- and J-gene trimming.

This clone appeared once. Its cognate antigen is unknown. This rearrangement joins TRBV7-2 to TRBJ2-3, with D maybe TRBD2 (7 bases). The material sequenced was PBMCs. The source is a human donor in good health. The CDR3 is CASSHPRGAVDTQYF. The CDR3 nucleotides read TGTGCCAGCAGCCACCCCCGGGGGGCGGTAGATACGCAGTATTTT.